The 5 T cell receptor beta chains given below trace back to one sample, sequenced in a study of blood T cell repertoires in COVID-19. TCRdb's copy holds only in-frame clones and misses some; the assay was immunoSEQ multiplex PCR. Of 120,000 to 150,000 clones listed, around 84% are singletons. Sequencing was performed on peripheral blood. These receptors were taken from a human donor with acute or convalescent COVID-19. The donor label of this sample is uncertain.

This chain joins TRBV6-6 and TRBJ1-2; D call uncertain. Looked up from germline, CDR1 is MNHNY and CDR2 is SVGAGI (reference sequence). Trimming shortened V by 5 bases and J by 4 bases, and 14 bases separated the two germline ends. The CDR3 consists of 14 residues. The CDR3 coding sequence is TGTGCCAGCAGTGCCAGCGAGGTCACCTATGGCTACACCTTC. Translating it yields CASSASEVTYGYTF.

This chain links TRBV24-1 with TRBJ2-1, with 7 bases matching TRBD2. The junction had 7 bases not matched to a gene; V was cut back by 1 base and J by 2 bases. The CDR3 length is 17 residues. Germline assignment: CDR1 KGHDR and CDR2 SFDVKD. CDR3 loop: CATSDFGGGGTYNEQFF. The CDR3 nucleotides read TGTGCCACCAGTGATTTTGGGGGGGGTGGCACCTACAATGAGCAGTTCTTC.

CDR3 loop: CASSLQGQGNYGYTF. The CDR3 bases are TGTGCCAGCAGCCTACAGGGACAGGGGAACTATGGCTACACCTTC. The chain combines TRBV14 with TRBJ1-2; 10 nucleotides match TRBD1. CDR1 and CDR2 from the germline V gene are SGHDN and FVKESK. This CDR3 contains 15 residues. V was pared by 4 bases and J by 2 bases, with 4 bases of the junction left unmatched.

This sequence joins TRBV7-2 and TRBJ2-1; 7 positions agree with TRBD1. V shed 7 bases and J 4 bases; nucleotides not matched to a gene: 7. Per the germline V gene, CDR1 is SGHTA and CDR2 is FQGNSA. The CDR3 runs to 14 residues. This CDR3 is CASTRDSGYNEQFF. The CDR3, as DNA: TGTGCCAGCACCCGGGACAGTGGATACAATGAGCAGTTCTTC.

The CDR3 DNA follows: TGCGCCAGCAGCTTGGATCGGGACAGGGGAACTAATGAAAAACTGTTTTTT. Protein: CASSLDRDRGTNEKLFF. V and J are TRBV5-1 and TRBJ1-4; 10 nucleotides line up with TRBD1. Germline V gene sequence: CDR1 SGHRS, CDR2 YFSETQ. The CDR3 length is 17 residues. Trimming took 0 bases from V and 1 from J; bases not matched to a gene: 3.